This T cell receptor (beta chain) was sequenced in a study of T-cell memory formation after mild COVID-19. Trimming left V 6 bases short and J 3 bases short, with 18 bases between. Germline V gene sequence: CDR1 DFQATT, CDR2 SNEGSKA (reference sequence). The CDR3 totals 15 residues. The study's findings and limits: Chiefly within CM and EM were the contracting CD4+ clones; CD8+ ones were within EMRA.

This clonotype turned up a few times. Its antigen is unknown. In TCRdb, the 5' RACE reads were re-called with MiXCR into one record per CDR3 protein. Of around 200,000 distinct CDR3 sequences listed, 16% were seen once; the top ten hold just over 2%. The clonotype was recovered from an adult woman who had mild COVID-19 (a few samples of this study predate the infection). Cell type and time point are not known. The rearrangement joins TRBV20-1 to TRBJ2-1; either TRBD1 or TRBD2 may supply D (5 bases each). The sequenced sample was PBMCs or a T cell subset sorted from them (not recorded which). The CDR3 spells CSATRTDDSYNEQFF. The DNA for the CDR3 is TGCAGTGCAACCCGGACTGATGACAGCTACAATGAGCAGTTCTTC.